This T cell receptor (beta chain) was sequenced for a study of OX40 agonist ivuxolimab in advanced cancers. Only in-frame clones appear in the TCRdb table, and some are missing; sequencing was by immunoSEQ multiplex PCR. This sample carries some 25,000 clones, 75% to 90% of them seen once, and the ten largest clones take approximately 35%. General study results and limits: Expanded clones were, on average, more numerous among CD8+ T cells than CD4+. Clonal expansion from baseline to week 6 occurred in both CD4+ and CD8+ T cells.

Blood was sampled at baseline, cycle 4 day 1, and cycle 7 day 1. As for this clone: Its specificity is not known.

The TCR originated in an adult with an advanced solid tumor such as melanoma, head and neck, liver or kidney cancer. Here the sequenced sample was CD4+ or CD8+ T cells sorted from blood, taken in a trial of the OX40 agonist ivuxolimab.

The CDR3 is CASSLGGASTGELFF. The CDR3 DNA is TGTGCCAGCAGCTTGGGCGGGGCCTCCACCGGGGAGCTGTTTTTT. This sequence joins TRBV5-6 and TRBJ2-2, with a tentative D call TRBD2 (6 bases). Germline CDR1 is SGHDT and CDR2 is YYEEEE. The ends were cut back, 0 bases at V and 4 bases at J, with 10 bases in the middle. The CDR3 length is 15 residues.